These 15 T cell receptor beta chains share one sample of origin, sequenced in a study of shared clonotypes between healthy human individuals. Libraries were prepared by immunoSEQ multiplex PCR; TCRdb keeps only in-frame clonotypes and omits some of them. The sample lists about 2 million clones, 90% to 95% seen once, with under 0.15% in the top ten. The sample was naive CD4+ T cells sorted from blood. Subset denoted: CD45RA+ positively selected. The receptors were sampled from a man younger than 35 in good health.

This clone was picked up one time. At one boundary the junction diverges from the germline segment, which might be a read error. The same CDR3 arises from other DNA sequences in this sample as well. V usage is TRBV7-2 and J usage is TRBJ2-3, with 11 bases that match TRBD2. Germline V gene data show CDR1 as SGHTA and CDR2 as FQGNSA. This CDR3 is 14 amino acids long. This chain's CDR3 is CASSLAGGLDTQYF. In DNA form, the CDR3 reads TGTGCCAGCAGCCTAGCGGGAGGATTAGATACGCAGTATTTT.

This sequence joins TRBV10-1 and TRBJ2-3; weak D call: TRBD1 (6 bases). The V end was cut by 3 bases, the J end by 0 bases, with 13 bases between. Germline V gives CDR1 WNHNN, CDR2 SYGVQD (reference sequence). There are 16 residues in the CDR3. In DNA form, the CDR3 reads TGCGCCAGCAGTGAATACAGGGAAAGAAGCACAGATACGCAGTATTTT. It specifies CASSEYRERSTDTQYF.

Concerning this clone itself: Other DNA sequences in this specimen translate into the identical CDR3. The J gene is TRBJ1-2, the V gene TRBV5-1; 9 bases are shared with TRBD1. The germline V gene encodes CDR1 SGHRS and CDR2 YFSETQ. CDR3 length: 14 residues. V lost 8 bases and J lost 2; bases outside the gene matches: 7. CDR3 DNA sequence: TGCGCCAGTTCCCTTGGGACAGGGAACTATGGCTACACCTTC. This translates into CASSLGTGNYGYTF.

This clone was seen once. The chain joins TRBV30 to TRBJ1-2; the D gene is possibly TRBD1 (5 bases). CDR3 length: 14 amino acids. The V and J ends lost 3 bases and 3 bases respectively, with 14 bases between them. Looked up from germline, CDR1 is GTSNPN and CDR2 is SVGIG (reference sequence). The CDR3 sequence: CAWRGAAGYYGYTF. DNA for the CDR3: TGTGCCTGGAGAGGTGCCGCAGGGTACTATGGCTACACCTTC.

This CDR3 reads CASSVLGGRGYTF. CDR3 bases: TGTGCCAGCAGTGTTTTGGGGGGCCGAGGCTACACCTTC. The chain has TRBV2 and TRBJ1-2; D is possibly TRBD1 (6 bases). The CDR3 length is 13 residues. Trimming removed 4 bases at V and 8 bases at J, with 14 bases between. In germline, CDR1 is SNHLY, CDR2 FYNNEI.

This chain connects TRBV27 to TRBJ1-1; D call uncertain. The CDR3 totals 14 residues. The V and J ends lost 3 bases and 4 bases respectively, with 12 bases between them. Germline V gives CDR1 MNHEY, CDR2 SMNVEV (reference sequence). CDR3 coding DNA: TGTGCCAGCAGTTTGAACATCGGGCTCACTGAAGCTTTCTTT. Residues: CASSLNIGLTEAFF.

The chain links TRBV2 to TRBJ2-1, with 12 bases matching TRBD2. There are 15 residues in the CDR3. V shed 6 bases and J 3 bases; nucleotides not matched to a gene: 3. The germline V gene encodes CDR1 SNHLY and CDR2 FYNNEI. The CDR3 coding sequence is TGTGCCAGCAGCCTAGCGGGAGGGGGCTACAATGAGCAGTTCTTC. Amino acid sequence: CASSLAGGGYNEQFF.

V usage is TRBV7-9 and J usage is TRBJ1-1, with D unresolved. CDR3 length equals 16 residues. The germline V gene has CDR1 SEHNR and CDR2 FQNEAQ (reference sequence). Deletions cut 1 base from V and 1 base from J, with 13 bases between. The CDR3 protein is CASSLGRTVGNTEAFF. Written as DNA, the CDR3 is TGTGCCAGCAGCTTAGGCCGGACGGTGGGGAACACTGAAGCTTTCTTT.

The rearrangement links TRBV5-4 to TRBJ2-2; D is unresolved. This CDR3 has 14 residues. With 1 base removed from V and 5 bases from J, the gap between germline ends came to 9 bases. In germline, CDR1 is SGHNT, CDR2 YYREEE (reference sequence). CDR3 sequence (DNA): TGTGCCAGCAGCTTGAGTACGCAGACCGGGGAGCTGTTTTTT. This encodes CASSLSTQTGELFF.

This CDR3 reads CAISGSRTSAEQYF. The CDR3 DNA is TGTGCCATCAGTGGATCCAGGACTAGCGCCGAGCAGTACTTC. V usage is TRBV10-3 and J usage is TRBJ2-7, with 9 nucleotides matching TRBD2. Germline V gene lookup returns CDR1 ENHRY and CDR2 SYGVKD. J gave up 6 bases and V 4 bases, and 7 bases lay outside the gene matches. The CDR3 has 14 amino acids.

The table lists this clone with a count of one. The chain joins TRBV30 to TRBJ1-4; D call uncertain. CDR1 GTSNPN and CDR2 SVGIG come from the germline V gene (reference sequence). The CDR3 is 14 amino acids. Trimming shortened V by 0 bases and J by 10 bases, and 15 bases separated the two germline ends. As DNA, the CDR3 is TGTGCCTGGAGTGTAGGGCAGGTCGCTCGAAAACTGTTTTTT. It encodes CAWSVGQVARKLFF.

The gene calls are TRBV5-4 and TRBJ2-3, with TRBD2 matching 9 bases. CDR3 length: 15 residues. Germline lookup yields CDR1 SGHNT and CDR2 YYREEE (reference sequence). Trimming removed 4 bases from V and 2 bases from J; junction bases left unmatched: 5. The CDR3 nucleotides are TGTGCCAGCAGCCACGGCGGGGGGGTCACAGATACGCAGTATTTT. Amino acids: CASSHGGGVTDTQYF.

The rearrangement links TRBV5-4 to TRBJ2-7; D not certain. V was shortened by 4 bases and J by 5 bases, with 16 bases between the two germline ends. In germline, CDR1 is SGHNT, CDR2 YYREEE (reference sequence). This CDR3 spans 14 amino acids. The CDR3, as DNA: TGTGCCAGCAGCCCCCTAGGGCGGATTGACGAGCAGTACTTC. Protein sequence: CASSPLGRIDEQYF.

This chain joins TRBV28 and TRBJ1-2, with 7 bases aligning to TRBD1. This CDR3 is built from 15 residues. Germline trimming cut 8 bases from V and 4 bases from J; bases unmatched to any gene: 13. In germline, CDR1 is MDHEN, CDR2 SYDVKM. DNA for the CDR3: TGTGCCAGCGGCCGGGGGCGGGGACAGACCTATGGCTACACCTTC. This gives the protein CASGRGRGQTYGYTF.

The chain recombines TRBV6-6 with TRBJ2-3, with no clear D. The CDR3 has 12 amino acids. CDR1 MNHNY and CDR2 SVGAGI come from the germline V gene (reference sequence). Between the trimmed V and J ends, which lost 6 bases and 6 bases, there was a span of 10 bases. In DNA form, the CDR3 reads TGTGCCAGCAGCCTATTGGGGGATACGCAGTATTTT. The encoded protein is CASSLLGDTQYF.